The following is a T cell receptor beta chain sequence with its context. Antigen: not known. The sample originates from a study of T cells after yellow fever vaccination. Findings of the study overall: Abundant bulk-derived clonotypes could contaminate FACS-sorted repertoires. By day 5 rather than day 15, the secondary response had peaked, though it was weaker.

Germline V gene data show CDR1 as SEHNR and CDR2 as FQNEAQ (reference sequence). The CDR3 contains 14 residues. Deletions cut 0 bases from V and 2 bases from J, with 7 bases between. By 5'RACE template switching, TCR cDNA was produced, with a universal primer site and UMIs added in the process. TCRdb independently ran MiXCR on the 5' RACE reads; one entry per CDR3 protein. This sample has about 260,000 distinct CDR3 sequences, with about an eighth found just once. This sequence was found in a man aged 25-40 years who received the YFV17D yellow fever vaccine. This chain connects TRBV7-9 to TRBJ1-2; D is undetermined. The sequencing here drew on CD4+ T cells sorted from PBMCs, taken 45 days after the yellow fever booster vaccination. Written as DNA, the CDR3 is TGTGCCAGCAGCTTAGCAGGCGGAAACTATGGCTACACCTTC. Amino acid sequence: CASSLAGGNYGYTF.